This entry concerns a single T cell receptor (beta chain). What it binds is unknown. The data were produced by immunoSEQ multiplex PCR, yet TCRdb's version contains in-frame clones alone and is incomplete. The sample has approximately 130,000 clones; approximately 90% are singletons. V was cut by 5 bases and J by 3 bases, with 10 bases left in between. Germline-derived CDR1 and CDR2 are LNHDA and SQIVND (reference sequence). The CDR3 runs to 13 residues. The data are from a study of T cell responses to AZD1222 COVID-19 vaccine. General study results and limits: Repertoires were collected only later (after the peak T cell response had occurred). Spike regions recognized by vaccine-associated CD4 TCRs spanned the protein, led by 160-218 and 743-854.

The chain uses TRBV19 and TRBJ1-2; D is ambiguous. Specimen: peripheral blood, collected 28 days after the second AZD1222 dose. This TCR was sampled from an adult who received the AZD1222 COVID-19 vaccine. The CDR3 is CASSRGSDYGYTF. The CDR3 DNA sequence: TGTGCCAGTAGTCGAGGGAGTGACTATGGCTACACCTTC.